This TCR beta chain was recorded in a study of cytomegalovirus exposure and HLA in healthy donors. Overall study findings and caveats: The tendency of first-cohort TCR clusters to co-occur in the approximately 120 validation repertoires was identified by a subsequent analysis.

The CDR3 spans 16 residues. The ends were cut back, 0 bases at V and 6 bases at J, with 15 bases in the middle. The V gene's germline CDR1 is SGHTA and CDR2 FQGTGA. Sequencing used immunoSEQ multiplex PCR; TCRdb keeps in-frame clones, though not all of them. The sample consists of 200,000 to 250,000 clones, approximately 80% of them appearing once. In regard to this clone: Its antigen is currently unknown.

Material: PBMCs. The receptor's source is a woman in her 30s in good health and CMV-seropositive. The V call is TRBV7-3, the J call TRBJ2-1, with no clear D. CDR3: CASSLTLGSFLNEQFF. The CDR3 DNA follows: TGTGCCAGCAGCTTAACGTTAGGATCTTTTCTCAATGAGCAGTTCTTC.